The 9 T cell receptor beta chains presented below share a single source sample, sequenced in a study of T cells in localized non-small cell lung cancer (dated by TCRdb to 2020 to 2021). Library construction relied on the immunoSEQ multiplex PCR assay. In its TCRdb copy, this immuneACCESS table keeps in-frame sequences only and misses some clones. Where compared with another copy, unresolved V genes explain less than half of these, and the others have no known cause. Here the sample has about 52,000 clones; more than 75% occur a single time. The top ten constitute roughly a sixth of the sample. The sample consisted of PBMCs, taken before any cancer treatment. The receptors originated from a female donor with stage II lung adenocarcinoma.

The rearrangement joins TRBV6-1 to TRBJ1-2, with 8 bases matching TRBD1. This CDR3 comprises 14 residues. Germline CDR1 is MNHNS and CDR2 is SASEGT. J was trimmed by 3 bases and V by 6 bases; bases with no gene match: 6. The CDR3 DNA reads as TGTGCCAGCAGAGAGACAGGGGACGACTATGGCTACACCTTC. This sequence encodes CASRETGDDYGYTF.

The rearrangement uses TRBV10-3 and TRBJ1-4; D gene uncertain. The CDR3 spans 16 residues. CDR1 ENHRY and CDR2 SYGVKD come from the germline V gene. V lost 3 bases, J lost 8 bases, and 19 bases lay in between. The CDR3 bases are TGTGCCATCAGTGACCCGTGGACGGTCGGTGGAGAAAAACTGTTTTTT. This translates into CAISDPWTVGGEKLFF.

The genes are TRBV5-1 and TRBJ1-2; a possible D gene is TRBD1 (6 bases). This CDR3 has 13 amino acids. The ends were cut back, 4 bases at V and 2 bases at J, with 9 bases in the middle. The germline gives CDR1 SGHRS, CDR2 YFSETQ. CDR3 loop: CASSPDSNYGYTF. The DNA of the CDR3 is TGCGCCAGCAGCCCGGACAGCAACTATGGCTACACCTTC.

The genes are TRBV27 and TRBJ2-7; D is unclear. Per germline, CDR1 MNHEY and CDR2 SMNVEV (reference sequence). This CDR3 has 13 amino acids. Trimming took 6 bases from V and 4 from J, leaving 13 bases between them. As DNA, the CDR3 is TGTGCCAGCAGCCCGGCCCCTCCTTACGAGCAGTACTTC. Translation: CASSPAPPYEQYF.

V and J are TRBV5-1 and TRBJ1-2; D remains unclear. The V gene lost 7 bases and the J gene lost 7 bases, with 14 bases spanning the gap. Germline CDR1 SGHRS, CDR2 YFSETQ. The CDR3 length is 12 residues. This CDR3 reads CASAFEGPGYTF. The CDR3 DNA reads TGCGCCAGCGCCTTCGAAGGCCCTGGCTACACCTTC.

The chain combines TRBV7-3 with TRBJ1-1, with D possibly being TRBD1 (6 bases). Trimming pared 5 bases from V and 8 bases from J, leaving 12 bases between. This CDR3 is built from 12 residues. Germline CDR1 and CDR2: SGHTA and FQGTGA. CDR3 bases: TGTGCCAGCAGCCCTGGGGGCGGCGAAGCTTTCTTT. Translating gives CASSPGGGEAFF.

V is TRBV7-3 and J is TRBJ2-3, with D hard to call. This CDR3 has 14 residues. Trimming left V 2 bases short and J 8 bases short, with 14 bases between. CDR1 is SGHTA and CDR2 is FQGTGA in the germline V gene. In DNA form, the CDR3 reads TGTGCCAGCAGCTTAGAGGCAACGGGCGGTACGCAGTATTTT. It codes for CASSLEATGGTQYF.

This clone showed up just once. The V call is TRBV7-2, the J call TRBJ2-3; 8 bases agree with TRBD2. V lost 2 bases, J lost 2 bases, and 6 bases stayed unmatched. CDR1 and CDR2 from the germline V gene are SGHTA and FQGNSA. CDR3 length: 16 residues. CDR3 coding DNA: TGTGCCAGCAGCTTATCGCTAGCGGGCTTCACAGATACGCAGTATTTT. Its protein is CASSLSLAGFTDTQYF.

CDR3 in DNA: TGTGCCAGCAGTGACTCAGCGGGGGCGTTTGAGACCCAGTACTTC. Protein product: CASSDSAGAFETQYF. The genes are TRBV6-4 and TRBJ2-5, with 8 bases aligning to TRBD2. The germline CDR1 and CDR2 sequences are MRHNA and SNTAGT. The length of the CDR3 is 15 residues. V was clipped by 0 bases and J by 5 bases; unmatched bases: 5.